The next 8 T cell receptor beta chains were all read from a single sample in a study of blood T cell repertoires in COVID-19. The table came from immunoSEQ multiplex PCR; TCRdb's copy has only in-frame clones and leaves some out. Counted here are around 300,000 clones, roughly 90% occurring once; the ten biggest clones make up roughly 10%. Sample: PBMCs or T cells enriched from blood (not recorded which). All receptors derive from a woman in her twenties or thirties who had recovered from COVID-19.

Details on this clone: Its ends do not fully match the called genes, so a read error is possible. The chain uses TRBV7-7 and TRBJ2-1; 7 bases are shared with TRBD1. CDR3 length: 16 amino acids. Per the germline V gene, CDR1 is SSHAT and CDR2 is FNYEAQ (reference sequence). CDR3 sequence: CASSPPAGTAPNEQFF. As DNA, the CDR3 is TGTGCTAGCAGCCCCCCCGCCGGGACAGCACCTAATGAGCAGTTCTTC.

The chain joins TRBV28 to TRBJ2-3, with TRBD2 matching over 10 bases. This CDR3 is built from 19 residues. V lost 2 bases and J lost 1; bases outside the gene matches: 12. Germline CDR1 is MDHEN and CDR2 is SYDVKM. The CDR3 spells CASSLNLAGGPDGTDTQYF. DNA for the CDR3: TGTGCCAGCAGTTTAAATTTAGCGGGAGGACCGGACGGCACAGATACGCAGTATTTT.

The chain is built from TRBV13 and TRBJ1-1; TRBD1 is a possible D gene (5 bases). The V end was cut by 5 bases, the J end by 1 base, with 20 bases between. Looked up from germline, CDR1 is PRHDT and CDR2 is FYEKMQ (reference sequence). The CDR3 has 17 residues. The CDR3 nucleotides read TGTGCCAGCAGCCCACCGCCGCTCCAGGGCTCGAACACTGAAGCTTTCTTT. As protein: CASSPPPLQGSNTEAFF.

CDR3 protein: CASSLDQGAYGYTF. CDR3 coding DNA: TGCGCCAGCAGCTTGGATCAGGGGGCCTATGGCTACACCTTC. The rearrangement links TRBV5-1 to TRBJ1-2; 8 bases are shared with TRBD1. The CDR3 consists of 14 residues. Germline loops: CDR1 SGHRS, CDR2 YFSETQ. The V and J ends lost 0 bases and 4 bases, in that order; junction bases with no gene match: 2.

This clone was recorded a few times. The sample contains more than one DNA sequence encoding this CDR3. V gene TRBV12-3 or TRBV12-4 combines with J gene TRBJ1-1; the match to TRBD1 covers 7 bases. This CDR3 is 11 amino acids long. The V gene end was trimmed by 4 bases and the J gene end by 8 bases; junction bases not matched to a gene: 1. CDR3 nucleotide sequence: TGTGCCAGCAGTTCGGGACAGGAAGCTTTCTTT. This codes for CASSSGQEAFF.

The rearrangement uses TRBV10-3 and TRBJ2-2, with 9 bases aligning to TRBD1. The ends lost 4 bases at V and 0 bases at J; junction bases unmatched: 12. Germline V gene sequence: CDR1 ENHRY, CDR2 SYGVKD. The CDR3 covers 19 residues. CDR3 loop: CAISGVGQGRISNTGELFF. The CDR3 nucleotides are TGTGCCATCAGTGGGGTTGGACAGGGGCGAATATCGAACACCGGGGAGCTGTTTTTT.

The rearrangement joins TRBV4-1 to TRBJ2-1; D is possibly TRBD2 (5 bases). The germline V gene encodes CDR1 MGHRA and CDR2 YSYEKL. The CDR3 covers 13 residues. Trimming took off 0 bases at V and 7 bases at J, with 7 bases between the two ends. CDR3 nucleotides: TGCGCCAGCAGCCAAGAACGAGGGAATGAGCAGTTCTTC. Translated, it gives CASSQERGNEQFF.

The rearrangement links TRBV10-3 to TRBJ2-7; TRBD2 matches 7 bases. Germline lookup yields CDR1 ENHRY and CDR2 SYGVKD. V lost 0 bases, J lost 3 bases, and 8 bases stayed unmatched. The CDR3 spans 16 residues. As DNA, the CDR3 is TGTGCCATCAGTGAGTCCAGGGCTAGCGGTCGCTACGAGCAGTACTTC. Translated, it gives CAISESRASGRYEQYF.